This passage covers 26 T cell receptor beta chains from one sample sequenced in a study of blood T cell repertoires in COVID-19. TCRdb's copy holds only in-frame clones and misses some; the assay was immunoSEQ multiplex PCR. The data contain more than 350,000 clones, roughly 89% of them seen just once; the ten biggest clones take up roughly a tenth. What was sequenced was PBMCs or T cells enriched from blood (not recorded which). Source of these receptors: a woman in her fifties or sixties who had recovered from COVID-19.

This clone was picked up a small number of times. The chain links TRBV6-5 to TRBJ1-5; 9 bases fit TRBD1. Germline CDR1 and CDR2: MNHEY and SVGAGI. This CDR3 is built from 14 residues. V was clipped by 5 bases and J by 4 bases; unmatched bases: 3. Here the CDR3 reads CASSRQGGNQPQHF. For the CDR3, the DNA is TGTGCCAGCAGTCGACAGGGGGGAAATCAGCCCCAGCATTTT.

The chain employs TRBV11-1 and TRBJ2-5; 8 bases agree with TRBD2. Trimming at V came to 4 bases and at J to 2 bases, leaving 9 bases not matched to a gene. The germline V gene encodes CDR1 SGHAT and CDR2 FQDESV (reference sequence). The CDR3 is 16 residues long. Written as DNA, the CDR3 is TGTGCCAGCAGCTCCCGTTCGGGGGGGGAGCAAGAGACCCAGTACTTC. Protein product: CASSSRSGGEQETQYF.

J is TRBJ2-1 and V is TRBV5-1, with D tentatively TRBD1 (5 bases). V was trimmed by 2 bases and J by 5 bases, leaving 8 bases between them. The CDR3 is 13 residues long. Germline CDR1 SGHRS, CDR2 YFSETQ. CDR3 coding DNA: TGCGCCAGCAGCTTTGACAGCAACAATGAGCAGTTCTTC. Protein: CASSFDSNNEQFF.

The CDR3 coding sequence is TGCGCCAGCAGGTCGCGGGTTAGCTCCTATAATTCACCCCTCCACTTT. It codes for CASRSRVSSYNSPLHF. The rearrangement links TRBV5-1 to TRBJ1-6, with unresolved D. The V end lost 5 bases, the J end lost 0 bases, and 12 bases lay between the germline ends. Germline CDR1 SGHRS, CDR2 YFSETQ. This CDR3 comprises 16 residues.

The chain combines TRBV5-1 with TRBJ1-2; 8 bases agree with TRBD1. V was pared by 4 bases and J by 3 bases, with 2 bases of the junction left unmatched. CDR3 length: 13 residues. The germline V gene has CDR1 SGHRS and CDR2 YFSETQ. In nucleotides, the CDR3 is TGCGCCAGCAGCGGGGGACAGGACTATGGCTACACCTTC. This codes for CASSGGQDYGYTF.

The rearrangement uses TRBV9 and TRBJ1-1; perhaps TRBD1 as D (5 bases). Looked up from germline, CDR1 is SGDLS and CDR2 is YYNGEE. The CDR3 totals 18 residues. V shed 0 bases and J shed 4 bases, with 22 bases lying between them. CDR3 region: CASSVGVRADTRSTEAFF. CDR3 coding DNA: TGTGCCAGCAGCGTAGGGGTTCGGGCGGACACCCGGAGCACTGAAGCTTTCTTT.

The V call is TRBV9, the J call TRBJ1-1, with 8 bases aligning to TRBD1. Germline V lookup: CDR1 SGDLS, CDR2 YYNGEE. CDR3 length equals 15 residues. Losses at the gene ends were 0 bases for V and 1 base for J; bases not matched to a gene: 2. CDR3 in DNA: TGTGCCAGCAGCGTAGAAGGGACAGGGAACACTGAAGCTTTCTTT. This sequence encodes CASSVEGTGNTEAFF.

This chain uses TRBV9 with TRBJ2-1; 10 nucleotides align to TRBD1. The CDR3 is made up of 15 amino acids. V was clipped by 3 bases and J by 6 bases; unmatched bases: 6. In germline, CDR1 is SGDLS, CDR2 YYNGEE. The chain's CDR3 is CASSGGQGGFNEQFF. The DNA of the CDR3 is TGTGCCAGCAGCGGCGGACAGGGGGGATTCAATGAGCAGTTCTTC.

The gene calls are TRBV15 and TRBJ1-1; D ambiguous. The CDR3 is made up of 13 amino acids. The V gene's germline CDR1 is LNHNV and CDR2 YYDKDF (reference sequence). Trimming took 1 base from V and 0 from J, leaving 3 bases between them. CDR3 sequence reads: CATSRAVNTEAFF. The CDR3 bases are TGTGCCACCAGCAGAGCAGTGAACACTGAAGCTTTCTTT.

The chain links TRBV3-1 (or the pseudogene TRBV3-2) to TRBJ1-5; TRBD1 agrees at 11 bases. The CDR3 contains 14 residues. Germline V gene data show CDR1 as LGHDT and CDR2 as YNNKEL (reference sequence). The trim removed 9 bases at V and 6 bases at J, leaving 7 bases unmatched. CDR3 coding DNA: TGTGCCAGTAGCGGACAGGGGGCCCTTCAGCCCCAGCATTTT. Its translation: CASSGQGALQPQHF.

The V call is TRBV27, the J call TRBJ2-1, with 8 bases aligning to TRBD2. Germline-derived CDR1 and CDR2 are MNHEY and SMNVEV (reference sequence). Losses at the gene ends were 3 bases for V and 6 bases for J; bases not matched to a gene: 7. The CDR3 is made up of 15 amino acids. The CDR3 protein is CASSFRDLAGNEQFF. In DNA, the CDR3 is TGTGCCAGCAGTTTTCGGGATCTAGCGGGCAATGAGCAGTTCTTC.

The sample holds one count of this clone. In DNA form, the CDR3 reads TGTGCCAGGCGGGACAGCTCTAATGAAAAACTGTTTTTT. It specifies CARRDSSNEKLFF. The chain recombines TRBV2 with TRBJ1-4; TRBD1 aligns across 7 bases. The CDR3 is made up of 13 amino acids. Germline CDR1 and CDR2: SNHLY and FYNNEI. The V and J ends lost 9 bases and 3 bases, in that order; junction bases with no gene match: 4.

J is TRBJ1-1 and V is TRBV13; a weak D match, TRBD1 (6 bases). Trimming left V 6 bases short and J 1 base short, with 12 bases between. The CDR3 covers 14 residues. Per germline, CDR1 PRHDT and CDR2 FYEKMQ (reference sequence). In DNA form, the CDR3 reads TGTGCCAGCAGGGAACAGGGCGGGAACACTGAAGCTTTCTTT. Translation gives CASREQGGNTEAFF.

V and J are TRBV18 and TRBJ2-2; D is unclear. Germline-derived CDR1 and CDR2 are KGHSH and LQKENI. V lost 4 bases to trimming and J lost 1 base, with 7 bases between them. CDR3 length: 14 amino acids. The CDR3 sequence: CASSLTENTGELFF. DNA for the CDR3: TGTGCCAGCTCACTAACAGAGAACACCGGGGAGCTGTTTTTT. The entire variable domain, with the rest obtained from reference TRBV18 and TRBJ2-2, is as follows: NAGVMQNPRHLVRRRGQEARLRCSPMKGHSHVYWYRQLPEEGLKFMVYLQKENIIDESGMPKERFSAEFPKEGPSILRIQQVVRGDSAAYFCASSLTENTGELFFGEGSRLTVL.

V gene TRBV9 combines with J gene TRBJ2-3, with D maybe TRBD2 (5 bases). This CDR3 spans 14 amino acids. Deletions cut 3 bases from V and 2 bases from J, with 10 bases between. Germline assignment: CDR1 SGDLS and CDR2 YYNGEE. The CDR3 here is CASSATRPTDTQYF. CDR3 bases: TGTGCCAGCAGCGCTACTAGGCCCACAGATACGCAGTATTTT. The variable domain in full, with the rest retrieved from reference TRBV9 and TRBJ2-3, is DSGVTQTPKHLITATGQRVTLRCSPRSGDLSVYWYQQSLDQGLQFLIQYYNGEERAKGNILERFSAQQFPDLHSELNLSSLELGDSALYFCASSATRPTDTQYFGPGTRLTVL.

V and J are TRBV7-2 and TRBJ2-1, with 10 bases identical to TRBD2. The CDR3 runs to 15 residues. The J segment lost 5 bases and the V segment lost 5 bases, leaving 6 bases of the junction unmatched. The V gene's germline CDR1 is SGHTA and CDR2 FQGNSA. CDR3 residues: CASSLSSGGHNEQFF. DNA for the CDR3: TGTGCCAGCAGCCTATCTAGCGGGGGCCACAATGAGCAGTTCTTC.

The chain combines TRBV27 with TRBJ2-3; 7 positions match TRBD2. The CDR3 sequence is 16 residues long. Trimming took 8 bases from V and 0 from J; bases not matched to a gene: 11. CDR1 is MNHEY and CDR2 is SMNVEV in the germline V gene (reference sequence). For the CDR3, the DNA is TGTGCCAGCTGGAGGCTCAGCGGGGCAAGCACAGATACGCAGTATTTT. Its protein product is CASWRLSGASTDTQYF.

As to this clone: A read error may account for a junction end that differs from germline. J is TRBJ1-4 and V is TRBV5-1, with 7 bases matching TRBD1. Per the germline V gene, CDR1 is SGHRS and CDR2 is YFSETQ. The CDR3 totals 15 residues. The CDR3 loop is CASSLGGQTNEKLFF. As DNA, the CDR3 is TGCGCCAGCAGTTTGGGGGGACAGACTAATGAAAAACTGTTTTTT.

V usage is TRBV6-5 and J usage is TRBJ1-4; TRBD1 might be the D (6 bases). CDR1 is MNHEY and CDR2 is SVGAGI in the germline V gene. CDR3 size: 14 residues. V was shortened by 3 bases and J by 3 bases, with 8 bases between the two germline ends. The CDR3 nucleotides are TGTGCCAGCAGTTATGGGGGCTCTAATGAAAAACTGTTTTTT. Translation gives CASSYGGSNEKLFF.

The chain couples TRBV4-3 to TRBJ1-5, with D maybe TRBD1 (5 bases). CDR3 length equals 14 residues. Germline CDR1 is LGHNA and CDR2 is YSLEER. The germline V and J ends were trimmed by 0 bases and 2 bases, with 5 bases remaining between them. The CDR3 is CASSQDRGNQPQHF. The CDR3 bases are TGCGCCAGCAGCCAAGACAGGGGCAATCAGCCCCAGCATTTT.

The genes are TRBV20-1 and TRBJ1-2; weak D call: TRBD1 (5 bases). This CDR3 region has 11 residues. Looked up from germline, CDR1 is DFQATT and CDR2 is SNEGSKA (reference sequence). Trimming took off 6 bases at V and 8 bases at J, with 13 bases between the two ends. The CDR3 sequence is CSAERGAGYTF. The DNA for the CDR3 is TGCAGTGCAGAAAGGGGCGCGGGCTACACCTTC.

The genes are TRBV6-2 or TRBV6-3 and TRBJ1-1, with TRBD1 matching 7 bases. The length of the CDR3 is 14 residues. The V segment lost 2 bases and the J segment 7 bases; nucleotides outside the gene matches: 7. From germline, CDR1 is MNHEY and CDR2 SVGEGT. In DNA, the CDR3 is TGTGCCAGCAGTTACCCAATCAACAGGGGTGAAGCTTTCTTT. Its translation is CASSYPINRGEAFF.

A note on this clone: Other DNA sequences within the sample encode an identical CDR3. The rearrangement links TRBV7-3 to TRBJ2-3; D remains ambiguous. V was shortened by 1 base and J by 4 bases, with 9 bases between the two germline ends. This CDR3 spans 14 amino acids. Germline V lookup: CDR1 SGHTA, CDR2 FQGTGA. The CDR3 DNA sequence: TGTGCCAGCAGCTTAAGTGGGCCCCCAGATACGCAGTATTTT. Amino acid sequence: CASSLSGPPDTQYF.

In DNA, the CDR3 is TGTGCCAGTAGTATCCGGGGACAGGGCCCGCCTGTCTATGGCTACACCTTC. Protein product: CASSIRGQGPPVYGYTF. V usage is TRBV19 and J usage is TRBJ1-2; 9 bases line up with TRBD1. The length of the CDR3 is 17 residues. From germline, CDR1 is LNHDA and CDR2 SQIVND (reference sequence). V shed 3 bases and J 4 bases; nucleotides not matched to a gene: 12.

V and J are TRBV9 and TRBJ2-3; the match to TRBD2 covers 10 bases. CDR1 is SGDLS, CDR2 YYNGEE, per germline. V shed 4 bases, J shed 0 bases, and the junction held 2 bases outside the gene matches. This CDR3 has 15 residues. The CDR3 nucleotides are TGTGCCAGCAGCCGAGCGGGGGGGAGCACAGATACGCAGTATTTT. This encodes CASSRAGGSTDTQYF.

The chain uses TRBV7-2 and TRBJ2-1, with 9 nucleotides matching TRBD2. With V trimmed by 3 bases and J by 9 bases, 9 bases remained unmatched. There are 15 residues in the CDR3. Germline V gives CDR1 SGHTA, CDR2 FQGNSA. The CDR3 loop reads CASSFGLISGGEQFF. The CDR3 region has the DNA TGTGCCAGCAGCTTTGGACTCATTAGCGGGGGTGAGCAGTTCTTC.